A selection of T cell receptor beta chains follows, all from one sample in a study of blood T cell repertoires in COVID-19. The method was immunoSEQ multiplex PCR; TCRdb's version includes in-frame clones alone and lacks a portion of them. This sample has under 200,000 clones, with 84% found just once. The sequencing sample was made of peripheral blood. The receptors stem from a human donor with acute or convalescent COVID-19. The donor label of this sample is uncertain. The CDR3 runs from the conserved cysteine through the conserved F or W. Each record gives: V gene, clone size, J gene, D gene, CDR3 protein, CDR3 DNA. The D gene is left open where the match is weak. Some rows mark clone size as missing; the rest say once, few, many or name a class of expanded clone.

V gene: TRBV5-5; clone size: -; J gene: TRBJ1-2; D gene: TRBD1; CDR3 protein: CASNYDRASDGYTF; CDR3 DNA: TGTGCCAGCAACTACGACAGGGCGTCAGATGGCTACACCTTC
V gene: TRBV4-1; clone size: -; J gene: TRBJ2-3; D gene: -; CDR3 protein: CASSQVVGGTQYF; CDR3 DNA: TGCGCCAGCAGCCAAGTAGTTGGCGGTACGCAGTATTTT
V gene: TRBV2; clone size: once; J gene: TRBJ2-1; D gene: -; CDR3 protein: CASSDPRRDNEQFF; CDR3 DNA: TGTGCCAGCAGTGACCCTCGTCGGGACAATGAGCAGTTCTTC
V gene: TRBV7-9; clone size: many; J gene: TRBJ2-2; D gene: TRBD1; CDR3 protein: CASSPDRDGTGELFF; CDR3 DNA: TGTGCCAGCAGTCCCGACAGGGACGGCACCGGGGAGCTGTTTTTT
V gene: TRBV19; clone size: -; J gene: TRBJ2-2; D gene: TRBD1; CDR3 protein: CASSPGTANTGELFF; CDR3 DNA: TGTGCCAGTAGTCCCGGGACAGCGAACACCGGGGAGCTGTTTTTT
V gene: TRBV15; clone size: -; J gene: TRBJ1-2; D gene: -; CDR3 protein: CATSRNPPKSVTAGGYTF; CDR3 DNA: TGTGCCACCAGCAGGAACCCGCCGAAGTCGGTGACAGCCGGTGGCTACACCTTC
V gene: TRBV27; clone size: -; J gene: TRBJ1-5; D gene: -; CDR3 protein: CASSFERGNQPQHF; CDR3 DNA: TGTGCCAGCAGTTTCGAGAGGGGCAATCAGCCCCAGCATTTT
V gene: TRBV18; clone size: -; J gene: TRBJ2-1; D gene: TRBD2; CDR3 protein: CASSPGPTSGNEQFF; CDR3 DNA: TGTGCCAGCTCACCGGGCCCGACTAGCGGGAATGAGCAGTTCTTC
V gene: TRBV9; clone size: -; J gene: TRBJ2-3; D gene: TRBD2; CDR3 protein: CASSAGTSGGPFSTDTQYF; CDR3 DNA: TGTGCCAGCAGCGCGGGGACTAGCGGGGGCCCATTCAGCACAGATACGCAGTATTTT
V gene: TRBV3-1/TRBV3-2; clone size: few; J gene: TRBJ1-6; D gene: -; CDR3 protein: CASSQGQNNSPLHF; CDR3 DNA: TGTGCCAGCAGCCAAGGACAGAATAATTCACCCCTCCACTTT
V gene: TRBV10-3; clone size: -; J gene: TRBJ1-5; D gene: -; CDR3 protein: CAISEARDFNQPQHF; CDR3 DNA: TGTGCCATCAGTGAGGCCAGGGACTTCAATCAGCCCCAGCATTTT
V gene: TRBV28; clone size: -; J gene: TRBJ1-1; D gene: TRBD1; CDR3 protein: CASSSGQGALGAFF; CDR3 DNA: TGTGCCAGCAGTTCCGGACAGGGGGCTCTGGGAGCTTTCTTT
V gene: TRBV27; clone size: -; J gene: TRBJ1-3; D gene: -; CDR3 protein: CASSFRRDGSLSGNTIYF; CDR3 DNA: TGTGCCAGCAGTTTTAGGCGGGACGGATCCCTCTCTGGAAACACCATATATTTT
V gene: TRBV14; clone size: -; J gene: TRBJ2-5; D gene: TRBD1; CDR3 protein: CASSRDRGQGETQYF; CDR3 DNA: TGTGCCAGCAGCCGGGACAGGGGGCAGGGGGAGACCCAGTACTTC
V gene: TRBV24-1; clone size: -; J gene: TRBJ1-5; D gene: TRBD1; CDR3 protein: CATSDLYRGSNQPQHF; CDR3 DNA: TGTGCCACCAGTGATTTATACAGGGGTAGCAATCAGCCCCAGCATTTT
V gene: TRBV9; clone size: -; J gene: TRBJ1-1; D gene: TRBD1; CDR3 protein: CASSPETGATNTEAFF; CDR3 DNA: TGTGCCAGCAGCCCCGAAACAGGGGCCACGAACACTGAAGCTTTCTTT
V gene: TRBV5-5; clone size: -; J gene: TRBJ2-5; D gene: TRBD1; CDR3 protein: CASSLTPGQGQETQYF; CDR3 DNA: TGTGCCAGCAGCCTGACCCCGGGACAGGGGCAAGAGACCCAGTACTTC
V gene: TRBV21-1; clone size: -; J gene: TRBJ1-1; D gene: -; CDR3 protein: CASSKARHTEAFF; CDR3 DNA: TGTGCCAGCAGCAAAGCGCGGCACACTGAAGCTTTCTTT
V gene: TRBV2; clone size: once; J gene: TRBJ2-7; D gene: TRBD1; CDR3 protein: CASTFRGPASSEQYF; CDR3 DNA: TGTGCCAGCACCTTCAGGGGGCCCGCGTCCTCCGAGCAGTACTTC
V gene: TRBV2; clone size: -; J gene: TRBJ1-6; D gene: TRBD1; CDR3 protein: CASRDRENSPLHF; CDR3 DNA: TGTGCCAGCAGGGACAGGGAGAATTCACCCCTCCACTTT
V gene: TRBV9; clone size: once; J gene: TRBJ1-4; D gene: TRBD1; CDR3 protein: CASSPRAQGVGKEKLFF; CDR3 DNA: TGTGCCAGCAGCCCCCGCGCCCAGGGGGTAGGTAAAGAAAAACTGTTTTTT
V gene: TRBV30; clone size: -; J gene: TRBJ2-1; D gene: -; CDR3 protein: CAWSPTPTRGSYNEQFF; CDR3 DNA: TGTGCCTGGAGTCCGACTCCGACTAGGGGCTCCTACAATGAGCAGTTCTTC
V gene: TRBV7-9; clone size: -; J gene: TRBJ2-1; D gene: TRBD2; CDR3 protein: CASSLVGLAGRNEQFF; CDR3 DNA: TGTGCCAGCAGCTTAGTGGGACTAGCGGGGAGGAATGAGCAGTTCTTC
V gene: TRBV20-1; clone size: -; J gene: TRBJ2-7; D gene: TRBD1; CDR3 protein: CGTGTGYEQYF; CDR3 DNA: TGCGGGACCGGGACAGGCTACGAGCAGTACTTC